The entry below describes one T cell receptor beta chain. It has no known antigen specificity. No much larger clone is present one base from it, and per-base qualities are unavailable. TCRbeta CDR3 regions were amplified from genomic DNA by means of the immunoSEQ Assay, a bias-controlled multiplex PCR. In the original analysis: Within the assay, amplification of reference gene primers was used to estimate how many nucleated cells each sample contained. To quantify the absolute abundance of each unique TCRbeta CDR3 rearrangement, sequence reads were collapsed and filtered. For each sample, productive Simpson clonality was calculated as the square root of Simpson's diversity index across productive rearrangements. Not all clones reach the TCRdb copy of this immuneACCESS table, which keeps in-frame sequences only. Checked studies attribute under half of the gap to unresolved V genes and leave the rest unexplained. V, J and clone size derive from that table, while D and trimming were established from the DNA sequence. The sample table shows around 100,000 clones, and roughly 82% are seen once. The ten largest clones add up to about 12% of the sample.

The record originates from a study of blood T cell repertoires in COVID-19 (dated by TCRdb to 2018 to 2020). As for the study more broadly: Samples from collaborators originated in the United States, Italy and Spain and spanned both the acute and convalescent phases of COVID-19. The dataset comprised deeply sampled blood TCRbeta repertoires from subjects exposed to, actively infected with, or recovered from COVID-19. Samples were obtained from the ongoing ImmuneRACE study (first 160 participants) and from 1,000 to 1,500 subjects provided by 6 global collaborators. A freely available public database, intended as a resource for researchers studying the immune response to SARS-CoV-2, is where the repertoires were released. Sample metadata almost always included a de-identified subject ID, COVID-19 status, age in years and sex. The prospective study material was composed of cDNA or gDNA derived from T cells, B-cell-depleted T cells, or PBMCs. Where available, HLA class I and class II types were taken from metadata supplied by the sample provider and were not determined by assay-based typing.

Unmatched junction bases come to 15, with V trimmed by 5 bases and J by 0 bases. The CDR3 starts with the cysteine, ends with the phenylalanine, and has 19 residues. Solely the CDR3 DNA is kept, with 57 bases framed from the first base. Based on the germline V gene, the CDR1 and CDR2 sequences are SGHRS and YFSETQ. Overall results and qualifications from the work: How much clinical and demographic metadata was included differed by source and by participant, and the metadata was provided uncurated.

Whole blood was collected in K2EDTA tubes by collaborating institutions according to the institutions' own protocols. For TCRbeta analysis, collaborators shipped samples in one of three forms: frozen whole blood, isolated PBMCs, or DNA extracted from either of those sample types. The receptor's source is a human donor in a cohort sampled during active COVID-19. The rearranged chain carries TRBV5-1 and TRBJ1-3, and TRBD1 matches 9 of the central bases. The source material was peripheral blood. The DNA is TGCGCCAGCAGACGAGAAGGGACAGGGTTTTTGGGCTCTGGAAACACCATATATTTT. Protein translation: CASRREGTGFLGSGNTIYF. The reference TRBV5-1 and TRBJ1-3 proteins fill in what lies around the CDR3, so the full variable domain reads KAGVTQTPRYLIKTRGQQVTLSCSPISGHRSVSWYQQTPGQGLQFLFEYFSETQRNKGNFPGRFSGRQFSNSRSEMNVSTLELGDSALYLCASRREGTGFLGSGNTIYFGEGSWLTVV.